This is a list of T cell receptor beta chains from one sample in a study of shared clonotypes between healthy human individuals. Repertoires were generated with immunoSEQ multiplex PCR, while TCRdb's copy carries only in-frame clones and drops some. The sample holds millions of clones, 85% to 95% seen once. The specimen was naive CD4+ T cells sorted from blood. Source of these receptors: a man aged 18 to 29 in good health. The CDR3 runs from the conserved cysteine through the conserved F or W. The order of the fields is clone size, J gene, V gene, D gene, CDR3 DNA, CDR3 protein. A D gene is named only where the DNA matches it firmly. The size entry is marked missing in some rows and otherwise reads once, few, many or a size class.

-	TRBJ1-1	TRBV29-1	-	TGCAGCGTTGTCCTTCTAGAGGGTTCGGGGACTGAAGCTTTCTTT	CSVVLLEGSGTEAFF
-	TRBJ2-7	TRBV29-1	TRBD2	TGCAGCGTTGTTGGGAGGGCAACGTACGAGCAGTACTTC	CSVVGRATYEQYF
-	TRBJ2-7	TRBV27	-	TGTGCCAGCAGTCGGTATACAGGCCTCTCCTACGAGCAGTACTTC	CASSRYTGLSYEQYF
few	TRBJ1-5	TRBV27	-	TGTGCCAGCAGTTCCGTGGGTCAGCCCCAGCATTTT	CASSSVGQPQHF
-	TRBJ2-2	TRBV29-1	-	TGCAGCGTTGGCCAGATCTCCTCCAGGGAGCTGTTTTTT	CSVGQISSRELFF
once	TRBJ2-3	TRBV7-2	TRBD2	TGTGCCAGCAGCAAGACTAGCAGCTTGAGCACAGATACGCAGTATTTT	CASSKTSSLSTDTQYF
-	TRBJ2-6	TRBV7-9	-	TGTGCCAGCAGCTTAGCGCGAGGGACTGGGGCCAACGTCCTGACTTTC	CASSLARGTGANVLTF
-	TRBJ1-1	TRBV7-7	TRBD1	TGTGCTAGCAGCCTAGGACAGGGCGGTAAAGCTTTCTTT	CASSLGQGGKAFF
-	TRBJ2-7	TRBV20-1	-	TGCAGTGCCAGACTAGTCTACGAGCAGTACTTC	CSARLVYEQYF
-	TRBJ1-1	TRBV5-4	-	TGTGCCAGCAGCGTAGCCGGCAAGGGACATACTGAAGCTTTCTTT	CASSVAGKGHTEAFF
-	TRBJ2-3	TRBV5-1	TRBD2	TGCGCCAGCCAAGCTGAGCTGGGAGGGTGGGAACTTACGCAGTATTTT	CASQAELGGWELTQYF
-	TRBJ2-7	TRBV6-5	TRBD1	TGTGCCAGCAGTCACCGGACAGGGTTCTACGAGCAGTACTTC	CASSHRTGFYEQYF
few	TRBJ1-5	TRBV10-3	-	TGTGCCATCAGTGAGGGCCTAGGCAATCAGCCCCAGCATTTT	CAISEGLGNQPQHF
-	TRBJ1-2	TRBV5-3	-	TGTGCCAGAAGCTTGAACCTTAGGGATTGGGTTAACTATGGCTACACCTTC	CARSLNLRDWVNYGYTF
-	TRBJ2-5	TRBV5-1	TRBD2	TGCGCCAGCAGCCAGAGCGGGGGGCAGAAGACCCAGTACTTC	CASSQSGGQKTQYF
once	TRBJ2-7	TRBV10-3	TRBD2	TGTGCCATCAGTGAGTTGGCTAGCGGGAATCCCTACGAGCAGTACTTC	CAISELASGNPYEQYF
-	TRBJ2-7	TRBV6-5	-	TGTGCCAGCAGTTACTCGCGGGGGCCGTACGAGCAGTACTTC	CASSYSRGPYEQYF
-	TRBJ2-5	TRBV18	-	TGTGCCAGCTCACCACCGGGTGCACAAGAGACCCAGTACTTC	CASSPPGAQETQYF